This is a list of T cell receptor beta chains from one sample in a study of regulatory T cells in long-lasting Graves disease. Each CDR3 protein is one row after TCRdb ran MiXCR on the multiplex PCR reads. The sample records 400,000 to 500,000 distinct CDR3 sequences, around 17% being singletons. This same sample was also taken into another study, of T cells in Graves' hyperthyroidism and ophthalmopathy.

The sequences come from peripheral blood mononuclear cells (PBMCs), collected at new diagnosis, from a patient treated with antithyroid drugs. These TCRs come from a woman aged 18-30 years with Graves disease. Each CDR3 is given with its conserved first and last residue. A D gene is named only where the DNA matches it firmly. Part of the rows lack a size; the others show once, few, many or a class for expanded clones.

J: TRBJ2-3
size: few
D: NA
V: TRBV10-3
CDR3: CAISGGQGTDTQYF
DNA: TGTGCCATCAGTGGTGGCCAAGGAACAGATACGCAGTATTTT

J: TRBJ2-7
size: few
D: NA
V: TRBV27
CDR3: CASSLFLGRSYEQYF
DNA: TGTGCCAGCAGTTTATTTCTAGGACGTTCCTACGAGCAGTACTTC

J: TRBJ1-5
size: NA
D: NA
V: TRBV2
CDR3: CASSRQSNQPQHF
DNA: TGTGCCAGCAGCCGACAGAGCAATCAGCCCCAGCATTTT

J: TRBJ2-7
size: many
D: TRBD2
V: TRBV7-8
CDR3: CASSQTSGYEQYF
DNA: TGTGCCAGCAGCCAGACTAGCGGCTACGAGCAGTACTTC

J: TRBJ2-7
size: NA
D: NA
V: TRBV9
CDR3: CASSVVGDSSYEQYF
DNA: TGTGCCAGCAGCGTAGTAGGCGACAGCTCCTACGAGCAGTACTTC

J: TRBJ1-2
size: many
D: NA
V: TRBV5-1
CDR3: CASGNEGGARYGYTF
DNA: TGCGCCAGCGGCAATGAGGGCGGGGCTCGTTATGGCTACACCTTC

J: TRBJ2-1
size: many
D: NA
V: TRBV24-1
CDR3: CATSDPPSYEQFF
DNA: TGTGCCACCAGTGACCCTCCTAGTTATGAGCAGTTCTTC

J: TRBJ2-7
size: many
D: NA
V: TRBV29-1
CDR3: CSVGASTYEQYF
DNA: TGCAGCGTGGGTGCTAGTACCTACGAGCAGTACTTC

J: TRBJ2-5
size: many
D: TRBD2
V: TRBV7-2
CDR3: CASSRNSGRAVETQYF
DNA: TGTGCCAGCAGCCGAAATAGCGGGAGGGCCGTAGAGACCCAGTACTTC

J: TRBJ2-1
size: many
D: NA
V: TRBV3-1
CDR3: CASSLRDSHNEQFF
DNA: TGTGCCAGCAGCCTCCGGGACTCCCACAATGAGCAGTTCTTC

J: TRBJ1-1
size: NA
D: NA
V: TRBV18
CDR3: CASSVQHSPSMNTEAFF
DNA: TGTGCCAGCTCAGTTCAACACTCTCCTTCAATGAACACTGAAGCTTTCTTT

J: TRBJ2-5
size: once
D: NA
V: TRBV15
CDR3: CATSRVLGRQETQYF
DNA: TGTGCCACCAGCAGAGTATTGGGCAGGCAAGAGACCCAGTACTTC

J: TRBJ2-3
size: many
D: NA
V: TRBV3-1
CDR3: CASSQRSGLSYSDTQYF
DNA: TGTGCCAGCAGCCAACGCTCGGGACTCTCCTACTCAGATACGCAGTATTTT

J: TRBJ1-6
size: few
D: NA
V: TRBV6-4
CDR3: CASSPTRGGNSPLHF
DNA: TGTGCCAGCAGCCCCACCCGGGGGGGTAATTCACCCCTCCACTTT

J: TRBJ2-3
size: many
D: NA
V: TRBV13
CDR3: CASSSQGPRGSDTQYF
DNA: TGTGCCAGCAGCTCACAGGGACCCAGAGGCTCAGATACGCAGTATTTT